This T cell receptor beta chain was recorded in a study of blood T cell repertoires in COVID-19 (dated by TCRdb to 2018 to 2021). Regarding the complete study: The collaborator samples originated in the United States, Italy and Spain and spanned the acute and convalescent phases of COVID-19. The prospective study material was composed of cDNA or gDNA derived from T cells, B-cell-depleted T cells, or PBMCs. Subjects who had been exposed to COVID-19, were actively infected with it, or had recovered from it provided the deeply sampled blood TCRbeta repertoires that made up the dataset. The repertoires were made available in a free public database intended to serve as a resource for research on the immune response to SARS-CoV-2. Samples were obtained from the ongoing ImmuneRACE study (first 160 participants) and from approximately 1,200 subjects provided by 6 global collaborators. The sample metadata nearly always contained a de-identified subject ID, COVID-19 status, age in years and sex. Where HLA class I and class II types were available, the types were taken from metadata supplied by the sample provider, not from assay-based typing.

This clone appeared a single time. What antigen it recognizes has not been identified. Base qualities were left out, and no much larger clone turns up one base away. V was cut back by 5 bases and J by 8 bases, leaving a gap of 12 bases between them. CDR1 and CDR2 are drawn from the germline V gene (reference sequence): LNHDA, SQIVND. The CDR3 spans 12 residues, from the cysteine through the phenylalanine. Of all the DNA, just the CDR3 is kept, 36 bases in frame from base 1. In the prospective study, participants were about 18 to 100 years old, resided in 24 geographic areas of the United States, and were enrolled through a virtual design. To assign participants to cohorts, the prospective study relied on clinical history that participants themselves reported in a screening survey and a study questionnaire. Recovered participants in ImmuneRACE Cohort 3 were defined by two consecutive negative NP/OP PCR tests, clearance by a healthcare professional, or resolution of symptoms. Mobile phlebotomists in the prospective study collected whole blood, serum and a nasopharyngeal or oropharyngeal swab from every participant. Prospective study participants could optionally give additional blood draws and questionnaires over a roughly 2-month period. Prospective study blood samples were shipped either frozen or at room temperature before DNA extraction.

What the research found in general, with its limitations: The amount of clinical and demographic metadata varied by source and participant and was provided uncurated.

The immunoSEQ Assay, a bias-controlled multiplex PCR, was used to amplify TCRbeta CDR3 regions from genomic DNA. The study's processing was this. The number of nucleated cells in each sample was estimated from the amplification of reference gene primers within the assay. Sequence reads were collapsed and filtered to measure the absolute abundance of every unique TCRbeta CDR3 rearrangement. Productive Simpson clonality was computed per sample as the square root of Simpson's diversity index over productive rearrangements. TCRdb limited this immuneACCESS table to in-frame rearrangements with V and J called. A share of clones is missing; checked studies link under half to unresolved V genes, and the rest is unexplained. D and trimming come from the DNA, and the V and J calls and clone size come from that table. This sample comprises more than 250,000 clones, roughly 87% of them detected only once. The ten largest clones represent around 6% of the sample.

The sequence came from a woman in her thirties who had recovered from COVID-19. Sequencing was performed on PBMCs or T cells enriched from blood (not recorded which). This chain is built from TRBV19 and TRBJ1-1; no D gene can be assigned with confidence. The CDR3: CASSPGEVEAFF. The bases are TGTGCCAGTAGTCCCGGGGAGGTCGAAGCTTTCTTT.